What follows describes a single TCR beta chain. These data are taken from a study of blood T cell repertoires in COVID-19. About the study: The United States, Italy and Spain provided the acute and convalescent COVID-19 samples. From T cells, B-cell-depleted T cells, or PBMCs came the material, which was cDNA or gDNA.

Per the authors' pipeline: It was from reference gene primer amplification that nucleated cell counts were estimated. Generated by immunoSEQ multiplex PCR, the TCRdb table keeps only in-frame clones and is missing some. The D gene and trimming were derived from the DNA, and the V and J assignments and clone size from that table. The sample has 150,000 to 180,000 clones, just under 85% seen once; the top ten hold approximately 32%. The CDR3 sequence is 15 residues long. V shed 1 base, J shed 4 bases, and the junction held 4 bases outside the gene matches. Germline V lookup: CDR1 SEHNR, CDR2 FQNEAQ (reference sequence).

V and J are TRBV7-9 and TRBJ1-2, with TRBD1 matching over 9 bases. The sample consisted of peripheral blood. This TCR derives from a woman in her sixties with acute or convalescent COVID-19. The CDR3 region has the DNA TGTGCCAGCAGCTTAGAGGGACAGGGAGGCTATGGCTACACCTTC. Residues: CASSLEGQGGYGYTF.